This entry lists 31 T cell receptor beta chains sequenced from one sample in a study of blood T cell repertoires in COVID-19. Repertoires were generated with immunoSEQ multiplex PCR, while TCRdb's copy carries only in-frame clones and drops some. The sample records more than 300,000 clones, 85% to 90% being singletons. Sequencing was carried out using PBMCs or T cells enriched from blood (not recorded which). The origin of the receptors is a woman younger than 30 who had recovered from COVID-19.

This chain uses TRBV2 with TRBJ1-5; D is unresolved. Looked up from germline, CDR1 is SNHLY and CDR2 is FYNNEI. This CDR3 contains 14 residues. V lost 6 bases and J lost 3, with 12 bases in between. The CDR3 loop reads CASRAGNNNQPQHF. The CDR3, as DNA: TGTGCCAGCAGGGCGGGGAACAACAATCAGCCCCAGCATTTT.

The gene calls are TRBV4-1 and TRBJ2-3; TRBD2 matches 7 bases. The CDR3 runs to 15 residues. From germline, CDR1 is MGHRA and CDR2 YSYEKL. The V and J ends lost 1 base and 0 bases, in that order; junction bases with no gene match: 1. The CDR3 DNA sequence: TGCGCCAGCAGCCAAGGGACTAGGAGCACAGATACGCAGTATTTT. Translation gives CASSQGTRSTDTQYF.

The chain carries TRBV11-2 and TRBJ1-2, with a possible D match to TRBD1 (5 bases). This CDR3 is 15 amino acids long. The V gene's germline CDR1 is SGHAT and CDR2 FQNNGV. The V end lost 1 base, the J end lost 0 bases, and 9 bases lay between the germline ends. CDR3 residues: CASSLAGTANYGYTF. In DNA, the CDR3 is TGTGCCAGCAGCTTAGCCGGGACTGCTAACTATGGCTACACCTTC. The complete variable domain, with remaining parts taken from reference TRBV11-2 and TRBJ1-2, reads EAGVAQSPRYKIIEKRQSVAFWCNPISGHATLYWYQQILGQGPKLLIQFQNNGVVDDSQLPKDRFSAERLKGVDSTLKIQPAKLEDSAVYLCASSLAGTANYGYTFGSGTRLTVV.

This rearrangement joins TRBV24-1 to TRBJ1-1; D may be TRBD1 (5 bases). Trimming took 4 bases from V and 1 from J, leaving 9 bases between them. CDR3 length equals 14 residues. Looked up from germline, CDR1 is KGHDR and CDR2 is SFDVKD. CDR3 protein: CATSDSGENTEAFF. CDR3 bases: TGTGCCACCAGTGACTCGGGGGAGAACACTGAAGCTTTCTTT.

The genes are TRBV6-1 and TRBJ2-7; D is possibly TRBD2 (7 bases). V was cut by 0 bases and J by 3 bases, with 18 bases left in between. This CDR3 contains 17 residues. CDR1 and CDR2 (germline): MNHNS, SASEGT. As DNA, the CDR3 is TGTGCCAGCAGTGAAGCCCACTGGGGGCGGGACTACTACGAGCAGTACTTC. Translation: CASSEAHWGRDYYEQYF.

The gene calls are TRBV9 and TRBJ2-5; D call uncertain. V lost 3 bases, J lost 0 bases, and 6 bases lay in between. Germline V gene lookup returns CDR1 SGDLS and CDR2 YYNGEE. This CDR3 comprises 13 residues. The CDR3 here is CASSGSNQETQYF. The DNA of the CDR3 is TGTGCCAGCAGCGGCAGTAACCAAGAGACCCAGTACTTC.

This clone occurred once. The rearrangement joins TRBV24-1 to TRBJ1-4; 8 bases agree with TRBD1. Germline V lookup: CDR1 KGHDR, CDR2 SFDVKD. J lost 4 bases, V lost 4 bases, and 7 bases had no gene match. CDR3 size: 16 residues. The CDR3 region is CATSDPEDRGNEKLFF. CDR3 bases: TGTGCCACCAGTGACCCTGAAGACAGGGGTAATGAAAAACTGTTTTTT.

The J gene is TRBJ1-2, the V gene TRBV5-5; 8 bases agree with TRBD1. CDR1 and CDR2 from the germline V gene are SGHKS and YYEKEE (reference sequence). CDR3 length: 15 residues. V shed 0 bases, J shed 6 bases, and the junction held 7 bases outside the gene matches. The CDR3 DNA reads as TGTGCCAGCAGCTTGGCGGCAGGGGGCGAGGATGGCTACACCTTC. Protein sequence: CASSLAAGGEDGYTF.

The chain employs TRBV7-4 and TRBJ2-7, with 10 bases that match TRBD2. The CDR3 has 21 amino acids. Germline V CDR1 and CDR2: SGHVT, SQSDAQ. J lost 7 bases, V lost 5 bases, and 29 bases had no gene match. As DNA, the CDR3 is TGTGCCAGCAGCCCAGGGGTGTACAGGGGCGTTGTAAGCGGGAGGGTGAGGGAGCAGTACTTC. Its translation is CASSPGVYRGVVSGRVREQYF.

This chain uses TRBV1 with TRBJ2-7; the table's D call, TRBD2, was not checked against the DNA. TRBV1 is a pseudogene. The length of the CDR3 is 18 residues. CDR3 loop: CTSSQDRGLAGGPHEQYF. CDR3 in DNA: TGCACCAGCAGCCAAGATAGGGGACTAGCGGGGGGGCCTCACGAGCAGTACTTC.

This clone was detected a few times. This chain joins TRBV12-3 or TRBV12-4 and TRBJ1-1, with D unclear. The CDR3 contains 12 residues. The V end lost 7 bases, the J end lost 5 bases, and 11 bases lay between the germline ends. CDR3 bases: TGTGCCAGCACCCCTGGCCTGACTGAAGCTTTCTTT. Its translation is CASTPGLTEAFF.

The chain couples TRBV10-3 to TRBJ2-2, with TRBD1 identical over 9 bases. The junction had 4 bases not matched to a gene; V was cut back by 5 bases and J by 3 bases. CDR3 length: 15 residues. From germline, CDR1 is ENHRY and CDR2 SYGVKD. CDR3 nucleotides: TGTGCCATCAGTAGGGGGACAGGGCACACCGGGGAGCTGTTTTTT. Protein product: CAISRGTGHTGELFF.

This clone has only a few counts. This chain uses TRBV12-3 or TRBV12-4 with TRBJ1-2; 7 nucleotides align to TRBD1. This CDR3 spans 13 amino acids. The V and J ends lost 1 base and 8 bases, in that order; junction bases with no gene match: 4. The CDR3 reads CASSLGDSPGYTF. In nucleotides, the CDR3 is TGTGCCAGCAGTTTAGGGGACAGTCCGGGCTACACCTTC.

The rearrangement joins TRBV12-3 or TRBV12-4 to TRBJ2-3, with 12 bases identical to TRBD2. V lost 5 bases and J lost 14; bases outside the gene matches: 8. CDR3 length: 13 residues. In DNA, the CDR3 is TGTGCCAGCAGTATGACTAGCGGGAGCGCCGCGTATTTT. Translating it yields CASSMTSGSAAYF.

This rearrangement joins TRBV19 to TRBJ1-4; possibly TRBD1 for D (6 bases). Trimming took off 9 bases at V and 5 bases at J, with 16 bases between the two ends. The CDR3 loop spans 14 amino acids. Germline CDR1 LNHDA, CDR2 SQIVND (reference sequence). Here the CDR3 reads CASRRQDLNEKLFF. The CDR3 DNA follows: TGTGCCAGCCGGAGACAGGACCTAAATGAAAAACTGTTTTTT.

The V call is TRBV28, the J call TRBJ1-3, with 7 bases lining up with TRBD1. CDR3 size: 14 residues. In germline, CDR1 is MDHEN, CDR2 SYDVKM. The V gene end was trimmed by 8 bases and the J gene end by 1 base; junction bases not matched to a gene: 5. CDR3 region: CASRDSGSGNTIYF. CDR3 in DNA: TGTGCCAGCCGGGACAGCGGGTCTGGAAACACCATATATTTT.

This chain uses TRBV19 with TRBJ1-3; the D gene is possibly TRBD1 (5 bases). CDR3 size: 16 residues. In germline, CDR1 is LNHDA, CDR2 SQIVND (reference sequence). Trimming took off 4 bases at V and 4 bases at J, with 17 bases between the two ends. The CDR3 sequence: CASSTFPGLKGNTIYF. The CDR3 DNA follows: TGTGCCAGTAGTACTTTTCCGGGACTTAAGGGAAACACCATATATTTT.

The chain is built from TRBV6-5 and TRBJ1-2; 8 nucleotides agree with TRBD1. Unmatched junction bases numbered 3, after V lost 2 bases and J lost 4 bases. CDR1 and CDR2 from the germline V gene are MNHEY and SVGAGI. CDR3 length equals 14 residues. Here the CDR3 reads CASSYDRGRYGYTF. The CDR3, as DNA: TGTGCCAGCAGTTACGACAGGGGACGCTATGGCTACACCTTC.

The rearrangement links TRBV7-2 to TRBJ2-2; D not certain. The V end was cut by 2 bases, the J end by 1 base, with 5 bases between. The CDR3 length is 14 residues. CDR1 is SGHTA and CDR2 is FQGNSA in the germline V gene. CDR3 region: CASSLSGNTGELFF. In DNA, the CDR3 is TGTGCCAGCAGCTTATCAGGGAACACCGGGGAGCTGTTTTTT.

The table lists this clone with a few counts. CDR3 loop: CASSQLAGAFGNTEAFF. CDR3 bases: TGTGCCAGCAGCCAATTAGCAGGGGCATTTGGGAACACTGAAGCTTTCTTT. The chain employs TRBV14 and TRBJ1-1; D may be TRBD1 (6 bases). The germline gives CDR1 SGHDN, CDR2 FVKESK. This CDR3 spans 17 amino acids. V was cut by 2 bases and J by 1 base, with 17 bases left in between.

The V gene is TRBV24-1, the J gene TRBJ1-2; D may be TRBD1 (5 bases). Between the trimmed V and J ends, which lost 7 bases and 6 bases, there was a span of 20 bases. The CDR3 sequence is 15 residues long. Germline V gene lookup returns CDR1 KGHDR and CDR2 SFDVKD. The CDR3 DNA follows: TGTGCCACCAGCGATGGGGGGGATATCTCCCATGGCTACACCTTC. Translation gives CATSDGGDISHGYTF.

This rearrangement joins TRBV2 to TRBJ1-2; D ambiguous. From germline, CDR1 is SNHLY and CDR2 FYNNEI. V gave up 1 base and J gave up 5 bases, with 5 bases separating them. The CDR3 totals 12 residues. CDR3 sequence (DNA): TGTGCCAGCAGTGAAGATCTTTATGGCTACACCTTC. It yields the protein CASSEDLYGYTF. Complete variable domain (other parts from reference TRBV2 and TRBJ1-2): EPEVTQTPSHQVTQMGQEVILRCVPISNHLYFYWYRQILGQKVEFLVSFYNNEISEKSEIFDDQFSVERPDGSNFTLKIRSTKLEDSAMYFCASSEDLYGYTFGSGTRLTVV.

This clone was observed a single time. The chain is built from TRBV28 and TRBJ1-2; D ambiguous. CDR3 length equals 14 residues. Deletions cut 3 bases from V and 0 bases from J, with 8 bases between. Germline V CDR1 and CDR2: MDHEN, SYDVKM. This CDR3 reads CASSFAGTNYGYTF. The CDR3 nucleotides read TGTGCCAGCAGTTTTGCCGGGACTAACTATGGCTACACCTTC.

This rearrangement joins TRBV5-4 to TRBJ2-7; D might be TRBD2 (6 bases). The V gene's germline CDR1 is SGHNT and CDR2 YYREEE (reference sequence). The CDR3 is 15 residues long. Trimming took 2 bases from V and 0 from J, leaving 12 bases between them. The CDR3 DNA reads as TGTGCCAGCAGCTTTGCGGAGGGCAGCTCCTACGAGCAGTACTTC. It codes for CASSFAEGSSYEQYF. Looking up the rest from reference TRBV5-4 and TRBJ2-7 gives the full variable domain: ETGVTQSPTHLIKTRGQQVTLRCSSQSGHNTVSWYQQALGQGPQFIFQYYREEENGRGNFPPRFSGLQFPNYSSELNVNALELDDSALYLCASSFAEGSSYEQYFGPGTRLTVT.

The chain links TRBV5-6 to TRBJ1-2; 7 positions agree with TRBD1. The CDR3 spans 12 residues. V lost 6 bases and J lost 3; bases outside the gene matches: 2. Germline CDR1 and CDR2: SGHDT and YYEEEE. The CDR3 loop is CASNTGDYGYTF. The CDR3 DNA follows: TGTGCCAGCAATACAGGGGACTATGGCTACACCTTC.

This chain connects TRBV19 to TRBJ1-5; unclear D gene. This CDR3 comprises 18 residues. V was clipped by 2 bases and J by 0 bases, with 17 bases between them. Per the germline V gene, CDR1 is LNHDA and CDR2 is SQIVND (reference sequence). CDR3 DNA: TGTGCCAGTAGTATAATGTGGCAGGCCAAAACTAGCAATCAGCCCCAGCATTTT. Residues: CASSIMWQAKTSNQPQHF.

The chain's CDR3 is CASSFGGENIQYF. The CDR3 DNA reads TGTGCCAGCAGCTTCGGGGGGGAAAACATTCAGTACTTC. The chain carries TRBV5-6 and TRBJ2-4; 8 bases fit TRBD2. Trimming took 2 bases from V and 5 from J; bases not matched to a gene: 0. CDR3 size: 13 residues. Germline V CDR1 and CDR2: SGHDT, YYEEEE.

This chain links TRBV7-9 with TRBJ1-5; a weak D match, TRBD1 (6 bases). The CDR3 is made up of 17 amino acids. Trimming shortened V by 4 bases and J by 0 bases, and 16 bases separated the two germline ends. The germline gives CDR1 SEHNR, CDR2 FQNEAQ (reference sequence). CDR3 nucleotides: TGTGCCAGCAGCTCCCACGGGGGGCTGGGTAGCAATCAGCCCCAGCATTTT. As protein: CASSSHGGLGSNQPQHF.

This clone showed up just a few times. J is TRBJ1-6 and V is TRBV13; D gene unclear. CDR1 is PRHDT and CDR2 is FYEKMQ in the germline V gene (reference sequence). V was pared by 5 bases and J by 0 bases, with 8 bases between. There are 15 residues in the CDR3. CDR3 residues: CASSMGSSYNSPLHF. CDR3 DNA sequence: TGTGCCAGCAGCATGGGCAGCTCCTATAATTCACCCCTCCACTTT.

The chain recombines TRBV4-1 with TRBJ2-5, with 11 bases aligning to TRBD2. CDR1 MGHRA and CDR2 YSYEKL come from the germline V gene. After removal of 4 bases from V and 5 bases from J, the junction contained 9 bases not matched to a gene. The length of the CDR3 is 16 residues. CDR3 sequence: CASSRPLAGGGETQYF. The CDR3 bases are TGCGCCAGCAGCCGCCCCCTAGCGGGGGGCGGTGAGACCCAGTACTTC.

Comments on this clone: Other nucleotide sequences from this sample produce the same CDR3. The gene calls are TRBV30 and TRBJ1-1; 10 bases align to TRBD1. Germline CDR1 is GTSNPN and CDR2 is SVGIG (reference sequence). Germline trimming cut 1 base from V and 4 bases from J; bases unmatched to any gene: 0. The CDR3 loop spans 13 amino acids. CDR3 in amino acids: CAWSGTGGTEAFF. As DNA, the CDR3 is TGTGCCTGGAGTGGGACAGGGGGCACTGAAGCTTTCTTT. Variable domain in full (rest from reference TRBV30 and TRBJ1-1): SQTIHQWPATLVQPVGSPLSLECTVEGTSNPNLYWYRQAAGRGLQLLFYSVGIGQISSEVPQNLSASRPQDRQFILSSKKLLLSDSGFYLCAWSGTGGTEAFFGQGTRLTVV.